This TCR beta chain comes out of a study of neurological immune-mediated disorders. J gave up 6 bases and V 1 base, and 6 bases lay outside the gene matches. The CDR3 is 15 residues long. The germline gives CDR1 SGHRS, CDR2 YFSETQ. This clonotype was recorded at least ten times. TCRdb processed the 5' RACE reads anew with MiXCR; each CDR3 protein has one entry. The sample lists about 82,000 distinct CDR3 sequences; 2.6% were seen once. The specimen was PBMCs. The receptor comes from a woman in her thirties with multiple sclerosis. The chain carries TRBV5-1 and TRBJ2-1, with 8 nucleotides matching TRBD2. The CDR3 DNA reads as TGCGCCAGCAGCTTGAGCGGGAGAAGGGGCAATGAGCAGTTCTTC. Its protein product is CASSLSGRRGNEQFF.